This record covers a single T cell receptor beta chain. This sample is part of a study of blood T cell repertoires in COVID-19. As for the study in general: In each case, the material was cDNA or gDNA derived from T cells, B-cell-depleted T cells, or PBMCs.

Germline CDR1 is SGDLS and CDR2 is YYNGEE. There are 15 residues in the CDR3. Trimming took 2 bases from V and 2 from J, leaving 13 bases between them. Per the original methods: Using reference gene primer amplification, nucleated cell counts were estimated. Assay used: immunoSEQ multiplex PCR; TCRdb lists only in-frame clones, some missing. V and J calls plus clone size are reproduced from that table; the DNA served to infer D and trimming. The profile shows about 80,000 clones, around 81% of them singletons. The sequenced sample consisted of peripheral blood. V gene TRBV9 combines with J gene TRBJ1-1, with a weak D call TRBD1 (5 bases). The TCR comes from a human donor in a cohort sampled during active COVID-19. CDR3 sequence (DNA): TGTGCCAGCAGCGTGTCAGGGTCTATAAACACTGAAGCTTTCTTT. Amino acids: CASSVSGSINTEAFF.